These 8 T cell receptor beta chains originate from one sample sequenced in a study of glioma-infiltrating T cells after dendritic cell vaccination. Libraries were prepared by immunoSEQ multiplex PCR; TCRdb keeps only in-frame clonotypes and omits some of them. The table includes tens of thousands of clones, 79% detected once. The specimen comprised blood, sampled before dendritic cell vaccination. The receptors were sampled from a human donor with glioblastoma.

The genes are TRBV19 and TRBJ2-3, with 8 positions matching TRBD2. The CDR3 runs 14 residues. Germline V lookup: CDR1 LNHDA, CDR2 SQIVND (reference sequence). Unmatched junction bases numbered 8, after V lost 9 bases and J lost 3 bases. The CDR3 bases are TGTGCCAGCGCTAATCTAGCGGGTACAGATACGCAGTATTTT. This translates into CASANLAGTDTQYF.

The rearrangement uses TRBV19 and TRBJ2-7; D is possibly TRBD2 (6 bases). The germline V and J ends were trimmed by 5 bases and 1 base, with 9 bases remaining between them. From germline, CDR1 is LNHDA and CDR2 SQIVND (reference sequence). The CDR3 consists of 13 residues. Here the CDR3 DNA reads TGTGCCAGTAGTTCGGGGACTTCCTACGAGCAGTACTTC. It specifies CASSSGTSYEQYF.

This chain links TRBV10-3 with TRBJ2-2, with 7 bases lining up with TRBD1. This CDR3 is built from 14 residues. CDR1 ENHRY and CDR2 SYGVKD come from the germline V gene. V shed 6 bases, J shed 4 bases, and the junction held 5 bases outside the gene matches. The CDR3 DNA follows: TGTGCCATCAGCCCCGGGACAGCCACCGGGGAGCTGTTTTTT. This translates into CAISPGTATGELFF.

This rearrangement joins TRBV7-2 to TRBJ2-1; TRBD2 matches at 9 bases. Per the germline V gene, CDR1 is SGHTA and CDR2 is FQGNSA. The V gene end was trimmed by 5 bases and the J gene end by 13 bases; junction bases not matched to a gene: 12. The length of the CDR3 is 14 residues. CDR3 DNA sequence: TGTGCCAGCAGCCAAGTCTGGGCGGGACTAGCCCAGTTCTTC. It translates to CASSQVWAGLAQFF.

The genes are TRBV9 and TRBJ2-5; perhaps TRBD2 as D (6 bases). Germline assignment: CDR1 SGDLS and CDR2 YYNGEE. Trimming left V 4 bases short and J 5 bases short, with 18 bases between. This CDR3 comprises 15 residues. In DNA form, the CDR3 reads TGTGCCAGCAGCCCCCAGACGACTAGTCGCGAGACCCAGTACTTC. Its translation is CASSPQTTSRETQYF. Supplemented by reference TRBV9 and TRBJ2-5, the full variable domain reads DSGVTQTPKHLITATGQRVTLRCSPRSGDLSVYWYQQSLDQGLQFLIQYYNGEERAKGNILERFSAQQFPDLHSELNLSSLELGDSALYFCASSPQTTSRETQYFGPGTRLLVL.

V gene TRBV4-3 combines with J gene TRBJ2-2, with 7 bases that match TRBD2. The CDR3 runs 17 residues. Trimming took 4 bases from V and 4 from J; bases not matched to a gene: 12. Germline V gene data show CDR1 as LGHNA and CDR2 as YSLEER. CDR3 amino acids: CASSRRVAGVGTGELFF. The DNA of the CDR3 is TGCGCCAGCAGCCGAAGGGTGGCGGGAGTTGGCACCGGGGAGCTGTTTTTT.

In its sample, this clone was seen once. The chain has TRBV4-3 and TRBJ2-5; possibly TRBD2 for D (5 bases). Germline CDR1 is LGHNA and CDR2 is YSLEER. CDR3 length equals 15 residues. Trimming left V 0 bases short and J 5 bases short, with 13 bases between. CDR3 sequence (DNA): TGCGCCAGCAGCCAAGAGGTGGGCCCGGGGGAGACCCAGTACTTC. Amino acid sequence: CASSQEVGPGETQYF.

This sequence joins TRBV1 and TRBJ1-2; the table names TRBD1, a call not compared with the DNA. TRBV1 is a pseudogene locus. The CDR3 sequence is 16 residues long. The CDR3 protein is CTSSQDYGRSNYGYTF. The CDR3 bases are TGCACCAGCAGCCAAGATTATGGCAGATCTAACTATGGCTACACCTTC.